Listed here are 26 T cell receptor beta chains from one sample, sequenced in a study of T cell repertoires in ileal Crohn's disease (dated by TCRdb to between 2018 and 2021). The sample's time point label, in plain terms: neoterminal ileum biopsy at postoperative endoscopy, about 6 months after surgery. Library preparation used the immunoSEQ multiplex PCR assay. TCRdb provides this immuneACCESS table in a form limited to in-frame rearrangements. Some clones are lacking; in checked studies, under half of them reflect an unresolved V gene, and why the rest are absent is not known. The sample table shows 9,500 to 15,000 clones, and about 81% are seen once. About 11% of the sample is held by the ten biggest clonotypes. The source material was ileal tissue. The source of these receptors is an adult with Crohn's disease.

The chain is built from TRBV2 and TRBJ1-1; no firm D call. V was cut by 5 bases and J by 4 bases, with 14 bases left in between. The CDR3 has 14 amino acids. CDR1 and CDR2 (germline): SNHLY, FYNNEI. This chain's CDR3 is CASSSAFGVTEAFF. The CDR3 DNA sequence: TGTGCCAGCAGTTCAGCTTTCGGGGTCACTGAAGCTTTCTTT.

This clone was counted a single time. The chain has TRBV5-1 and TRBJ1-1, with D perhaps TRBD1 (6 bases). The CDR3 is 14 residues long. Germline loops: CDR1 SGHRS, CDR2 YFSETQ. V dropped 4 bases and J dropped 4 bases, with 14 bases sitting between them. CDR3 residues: CASSQGHRSTEAFF. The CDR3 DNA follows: TGCGCCAGCAGCCAGGGACATCGAAGCACTGAAGCTTTCTTT.

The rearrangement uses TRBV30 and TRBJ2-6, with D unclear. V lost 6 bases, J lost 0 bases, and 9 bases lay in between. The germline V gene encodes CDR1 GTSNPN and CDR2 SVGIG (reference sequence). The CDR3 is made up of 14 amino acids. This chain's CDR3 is CACLSRSGANVLTF. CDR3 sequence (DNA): TGTGCCTGCCTGTCCCGCTCTGGGGCCAACGTCCTGACTTTC. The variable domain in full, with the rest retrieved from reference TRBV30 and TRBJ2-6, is SQTIHQWPATLVQPVGSPLSLECTVEGTSNPNLYWYRQAAGRGLQLLFYSVGIGQISSEVPQNLSASRPQDRQFILSSKKLLLSDSGFYLCACLSRSGANVLTFGAGSRLTVL.

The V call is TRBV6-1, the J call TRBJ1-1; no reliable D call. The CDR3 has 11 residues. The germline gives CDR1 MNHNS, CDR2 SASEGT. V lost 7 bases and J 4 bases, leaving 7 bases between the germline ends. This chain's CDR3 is CASKEVTEAFF. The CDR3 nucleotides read TGTGCCAGCAAAGAGGTCACTGAAGCTTTCTTT.

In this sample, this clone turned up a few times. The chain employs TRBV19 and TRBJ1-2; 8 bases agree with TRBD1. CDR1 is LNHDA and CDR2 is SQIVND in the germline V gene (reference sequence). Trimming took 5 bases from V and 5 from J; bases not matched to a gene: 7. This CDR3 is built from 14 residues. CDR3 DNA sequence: TGTGCCAGTAGTCCGCAGACAGGGGAATATGGCTACACCTTC. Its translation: CASSPQTGEYGYTF. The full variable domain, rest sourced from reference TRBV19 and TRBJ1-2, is DGGITQSPKYLFRKEGQNVTLSCEQNLNHDAMYWYRQDPGQGLRLIYYSQIVNDFQKGDIAEGYSVSREKKESFPLTVTSAQKNPTAFYLCASSPQTGEYGYTFGSGTRLTVV.

The CDR3 reads CASRGNWEGSPYEQYF. CDR3 in DNA: TGTGCCTCTAGGGGGAATTGGGAAGGGAGCCCCTACGAGCAGTACTTC. The chain joins TRBV30 to TRBJ2-7; D may be TRBD1 (6 bases). Per the germline V gene, CDR1 is GTSNPN and CDR2 is SVGIG (reference sequence). This CDR3 is built from 16 residues. V was shortened by 7 bases and J by 2 bases, with 24 bases between the two germline ends.

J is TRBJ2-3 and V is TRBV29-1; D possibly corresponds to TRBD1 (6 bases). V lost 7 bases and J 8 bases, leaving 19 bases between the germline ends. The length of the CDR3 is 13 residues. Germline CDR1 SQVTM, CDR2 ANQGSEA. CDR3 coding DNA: TGCAGCGCAGGGGACCGGAGCACTGGTACGCAGTATTTT. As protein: CSAGDRSTGTQYF.

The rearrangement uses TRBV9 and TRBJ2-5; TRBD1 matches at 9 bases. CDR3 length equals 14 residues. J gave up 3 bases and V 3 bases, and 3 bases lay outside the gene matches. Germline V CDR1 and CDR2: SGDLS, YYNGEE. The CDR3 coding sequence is TGTGCCAGCAGCGCACGGACAGGGGAAGAGACCCAGTACTTC. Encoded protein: CASSARTGEETQYF.

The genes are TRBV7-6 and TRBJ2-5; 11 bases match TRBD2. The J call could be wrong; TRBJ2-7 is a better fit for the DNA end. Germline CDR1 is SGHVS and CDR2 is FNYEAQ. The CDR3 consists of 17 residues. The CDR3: CASSPSGSIAGGFEQYF. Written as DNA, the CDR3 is TGTGCCAGCAGCCCATCCGGGTCCATAGCGGGGGGGTTCGAGCAGTACTTC.

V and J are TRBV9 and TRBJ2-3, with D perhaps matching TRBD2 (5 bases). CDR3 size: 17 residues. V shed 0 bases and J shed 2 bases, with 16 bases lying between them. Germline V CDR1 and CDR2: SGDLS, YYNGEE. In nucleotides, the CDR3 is TGTGCCAGCAGCGTAGGAGGACTTATCCAACTCACAGATACGCAGTATTTT. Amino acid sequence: CASSVGGLIQLTDTQYF.

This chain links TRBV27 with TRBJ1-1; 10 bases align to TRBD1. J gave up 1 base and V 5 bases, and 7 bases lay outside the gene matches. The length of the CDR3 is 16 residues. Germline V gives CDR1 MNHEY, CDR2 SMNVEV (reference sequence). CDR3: CASSPPDRGPNTEAFF. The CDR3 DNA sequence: TGTGCCAGCAGTCCCCCAGACAGGGGGCCGAACACTGAAGCTTTCTTT.

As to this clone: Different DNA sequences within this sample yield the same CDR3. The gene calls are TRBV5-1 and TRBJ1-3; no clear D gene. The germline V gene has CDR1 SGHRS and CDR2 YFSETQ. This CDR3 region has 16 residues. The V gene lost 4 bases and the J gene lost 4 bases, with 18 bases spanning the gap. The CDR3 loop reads CASSLARPLSGNTIYF. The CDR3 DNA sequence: TGCGCCAGCAGCCTAGCAAGGCCCCTCTCCGGAAACACCATATATTTT. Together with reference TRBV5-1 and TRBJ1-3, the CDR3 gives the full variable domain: KAGVTQTPRYLIKTRGQQVTLSCSPISGHRSVSWYQQTPGQGLQFLFEYFSETQRNKGNFPGRFSGRQFSNSRSEMNVSTLELGDSALYLCASSLARPLSGNTIYFGEGSWLTVV.

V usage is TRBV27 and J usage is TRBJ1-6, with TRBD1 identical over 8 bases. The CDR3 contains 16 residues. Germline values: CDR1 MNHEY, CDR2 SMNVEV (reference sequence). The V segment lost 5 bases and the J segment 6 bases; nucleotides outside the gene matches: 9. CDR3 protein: CASSPRPGQVNSPLHF. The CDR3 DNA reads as TGTGCCAGCAGTCCCCGGCCGGGACAGGTTAATTCACCCCTCCACTTT.

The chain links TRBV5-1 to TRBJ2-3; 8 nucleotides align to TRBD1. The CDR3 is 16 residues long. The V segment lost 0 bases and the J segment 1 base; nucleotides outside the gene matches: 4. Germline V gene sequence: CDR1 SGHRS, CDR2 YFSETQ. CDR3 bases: TGCGCCAGCAGCTTGGGGGGACAGGTGGGCACAGATACGCAGTATTTT. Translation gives CASSLGGQVGTDTQYF.

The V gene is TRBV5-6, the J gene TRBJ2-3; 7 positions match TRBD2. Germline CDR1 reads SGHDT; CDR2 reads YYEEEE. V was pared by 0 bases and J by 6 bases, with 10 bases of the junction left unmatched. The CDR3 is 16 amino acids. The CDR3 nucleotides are TGTGCCAGCAGCTTGGCCGGGGGGAGTCCAGCGGATACGCAGTATTTT. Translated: CASSLAGGSPADTQYF.

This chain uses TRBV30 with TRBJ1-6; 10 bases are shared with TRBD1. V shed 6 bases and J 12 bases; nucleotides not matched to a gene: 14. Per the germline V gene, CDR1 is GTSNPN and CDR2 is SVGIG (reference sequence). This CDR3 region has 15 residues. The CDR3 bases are TGTGCCTGCCACCTCCGGGACAGGGGACGGGGACCCCTCCACTTT. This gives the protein CACHLRDRGRGPLHF.

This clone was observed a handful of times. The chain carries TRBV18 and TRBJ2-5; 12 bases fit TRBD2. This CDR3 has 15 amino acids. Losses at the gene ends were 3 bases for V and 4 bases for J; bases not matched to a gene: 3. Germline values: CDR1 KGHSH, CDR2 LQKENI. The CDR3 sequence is CASSPPGLAGETQYF. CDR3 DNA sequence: TGTGCCAGCTCACCTCCGGGACTAGCGGGAGAGACCCAGTACTTC.

CDR3 sequence: CASLPGQGGNEQFF. The CDR3 nucleotides read TGTGCCAGCCTCCCGGGACAGGGAGGCAATGAGCAGTTCTTC. This sequence joins TRBV2 and TRBJ2-1; 9 bases are shared with TRBD1. Losses at the gene ends were 8 bases for V and 6 bases for J; bases not matched to a gene: 8. Germline V lookup: CDR1 SNHLY, CDR2 FYNNEI. The CDR3 is 14 amino acids.

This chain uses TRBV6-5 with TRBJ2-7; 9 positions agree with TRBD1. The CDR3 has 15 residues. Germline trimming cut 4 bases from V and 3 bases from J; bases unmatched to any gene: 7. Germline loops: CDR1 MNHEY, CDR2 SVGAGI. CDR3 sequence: CASSLRTGVSYEQYF. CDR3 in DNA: TGTGCCAGCAGTTTACGGACAGGGGTAAGCTACGAGCAGTACTTC.

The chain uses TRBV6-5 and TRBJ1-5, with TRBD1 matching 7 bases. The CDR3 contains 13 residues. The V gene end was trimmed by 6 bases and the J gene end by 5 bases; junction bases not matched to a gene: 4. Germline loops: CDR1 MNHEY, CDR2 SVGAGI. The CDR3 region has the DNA TGTGCCAGCAGGCAGGGGGAGGATCAGCCCCAGCATTTT. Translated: CASRQGEDQPQHF.

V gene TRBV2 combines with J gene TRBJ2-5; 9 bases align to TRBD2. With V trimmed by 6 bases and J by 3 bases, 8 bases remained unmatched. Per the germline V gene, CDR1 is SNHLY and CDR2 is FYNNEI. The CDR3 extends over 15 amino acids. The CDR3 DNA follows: TGTGCCAGCAGCCCCGTGACTAGCGGAGAAGAGACCCAGTACTTC. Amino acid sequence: CASSPVTSGEETQYF.

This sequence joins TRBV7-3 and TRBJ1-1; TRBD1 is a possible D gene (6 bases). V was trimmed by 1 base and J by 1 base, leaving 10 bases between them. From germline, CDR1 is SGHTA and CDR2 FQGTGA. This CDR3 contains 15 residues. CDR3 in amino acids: CASSLNGQPNTEAFF. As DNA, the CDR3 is TGTGCCAGCAGCTTAAACGGACAGCCGAACACTGAAGCTTTCTTT.

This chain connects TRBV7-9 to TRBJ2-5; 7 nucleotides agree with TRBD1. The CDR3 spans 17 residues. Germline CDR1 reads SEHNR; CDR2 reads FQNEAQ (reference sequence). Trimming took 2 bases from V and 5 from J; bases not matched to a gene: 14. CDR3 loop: CASSLYWSQGFGETQYF. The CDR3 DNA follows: TGTGCCAGCAGCTTATATTGGTCACAGGGGTTTGGGGAGACCCAGTACTTC. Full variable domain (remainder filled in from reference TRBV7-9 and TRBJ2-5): DTGVSQNPRHKITKRGQNVTFRCDPISEHNRLYWYRQTLGQGPEFLTYFQNEAQLEKSRLLSDRFSAERPKGSFSTLEIQRTEQGDSAMYLCASSLYWSQGFGETQYFGPGTRLLVL.

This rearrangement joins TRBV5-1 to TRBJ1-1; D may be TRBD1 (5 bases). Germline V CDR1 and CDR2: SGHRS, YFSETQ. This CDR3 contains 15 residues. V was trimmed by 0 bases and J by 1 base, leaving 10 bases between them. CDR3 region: CASSLGGAPNTEAFF. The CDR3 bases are TGCGCCAGCAGCTTGGGCGGGGCGCCGAACACTGAAGCTTTCTTT. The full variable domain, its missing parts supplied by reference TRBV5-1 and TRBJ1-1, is KAGVTQTPRYLIKTRGQQVTLSCSPISGHRSVSWYQQTPGQGLQFLFEYFSETQRNKGNFPGRFSGRQFSNSRSEMNVSTLELGDSALYLCASSLGGAPNTEAFFGQGTRLTVV.

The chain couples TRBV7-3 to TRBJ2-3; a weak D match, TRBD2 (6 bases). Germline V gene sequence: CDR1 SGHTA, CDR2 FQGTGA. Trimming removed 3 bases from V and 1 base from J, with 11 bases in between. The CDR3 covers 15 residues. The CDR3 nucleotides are TGTGCCAGCAGCTTCCGACTAGGAGGCACAGATACGCAGTATTTT. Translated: CASSFRLGGTDTQYF. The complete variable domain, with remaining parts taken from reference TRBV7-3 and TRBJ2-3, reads GAGVSQTPSNKVTEKGKYVELRCDPISGHTALYWYRQSLGQGPEFLIYFQGTGAADDSGLPNDRFFAVRPEGSVSTLKIQRTERGDSAVYLCASSFRLGGTDTQYFGPGTRLTVL.

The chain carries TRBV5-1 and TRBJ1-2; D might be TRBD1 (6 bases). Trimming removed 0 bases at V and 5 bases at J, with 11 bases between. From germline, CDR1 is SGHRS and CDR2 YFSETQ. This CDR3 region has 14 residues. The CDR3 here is CASSLEWDNYGYTF. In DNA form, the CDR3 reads TGCGCCAGCAGCTTGGAATGGGACAATTATGGCTACACCTTC.